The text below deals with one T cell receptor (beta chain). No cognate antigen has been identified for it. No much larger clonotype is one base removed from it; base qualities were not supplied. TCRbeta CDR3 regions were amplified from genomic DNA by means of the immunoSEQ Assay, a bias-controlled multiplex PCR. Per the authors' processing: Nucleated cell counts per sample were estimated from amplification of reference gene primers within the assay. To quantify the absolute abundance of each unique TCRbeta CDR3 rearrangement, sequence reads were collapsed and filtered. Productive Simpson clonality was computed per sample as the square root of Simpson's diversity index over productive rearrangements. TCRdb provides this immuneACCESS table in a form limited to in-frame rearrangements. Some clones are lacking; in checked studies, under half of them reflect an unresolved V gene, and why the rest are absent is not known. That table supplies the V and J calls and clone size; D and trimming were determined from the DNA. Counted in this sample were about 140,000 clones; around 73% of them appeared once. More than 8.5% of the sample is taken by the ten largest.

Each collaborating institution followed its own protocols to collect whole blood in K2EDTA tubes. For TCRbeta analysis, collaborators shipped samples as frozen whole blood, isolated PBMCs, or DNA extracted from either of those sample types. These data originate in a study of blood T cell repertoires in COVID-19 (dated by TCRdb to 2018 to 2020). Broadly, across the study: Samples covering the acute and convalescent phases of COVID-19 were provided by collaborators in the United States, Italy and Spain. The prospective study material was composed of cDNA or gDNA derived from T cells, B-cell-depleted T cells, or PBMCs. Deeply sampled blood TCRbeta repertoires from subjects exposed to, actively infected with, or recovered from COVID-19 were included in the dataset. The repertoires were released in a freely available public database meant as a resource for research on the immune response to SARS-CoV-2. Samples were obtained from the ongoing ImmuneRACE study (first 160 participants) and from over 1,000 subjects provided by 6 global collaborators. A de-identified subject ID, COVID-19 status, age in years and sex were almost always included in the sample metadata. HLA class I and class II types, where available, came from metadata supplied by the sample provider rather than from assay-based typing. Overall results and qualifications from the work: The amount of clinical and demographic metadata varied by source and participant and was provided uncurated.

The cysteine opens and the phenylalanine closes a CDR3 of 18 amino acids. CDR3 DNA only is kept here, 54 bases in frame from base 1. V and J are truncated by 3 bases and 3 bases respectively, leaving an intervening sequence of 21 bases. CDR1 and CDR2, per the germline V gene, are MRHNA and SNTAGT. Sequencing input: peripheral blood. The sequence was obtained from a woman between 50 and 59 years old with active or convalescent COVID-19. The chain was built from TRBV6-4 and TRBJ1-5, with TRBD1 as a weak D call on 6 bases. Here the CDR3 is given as CASSDAGTRNWANQPQHF. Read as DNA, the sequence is TGTGCCAGCAGTGATGCCGGGACAAGAAACTGGGCCAATCAGCCCCAGCATTTT.